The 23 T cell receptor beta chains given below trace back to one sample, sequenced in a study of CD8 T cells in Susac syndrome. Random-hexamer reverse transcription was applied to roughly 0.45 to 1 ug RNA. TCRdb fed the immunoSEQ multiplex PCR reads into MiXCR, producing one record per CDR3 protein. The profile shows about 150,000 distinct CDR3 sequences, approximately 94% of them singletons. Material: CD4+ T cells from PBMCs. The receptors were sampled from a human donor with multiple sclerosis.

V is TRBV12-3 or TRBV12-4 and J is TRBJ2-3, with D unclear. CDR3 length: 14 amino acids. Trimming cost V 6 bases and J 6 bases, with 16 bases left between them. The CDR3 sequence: CASSSTEVGDTQYF. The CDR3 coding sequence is TGTGCCAGCAGCTCGACCGAAGTGGGGGATACGCAGTATTTT.

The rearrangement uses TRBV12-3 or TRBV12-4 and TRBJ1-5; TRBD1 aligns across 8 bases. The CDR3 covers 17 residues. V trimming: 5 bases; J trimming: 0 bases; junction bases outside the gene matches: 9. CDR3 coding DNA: TGTGCCAGCAGTCCCGGGACAGGACGATATAGCAATCAGCCCCAGCATTTT. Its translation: CASSPGTGRYSNQPQHF.

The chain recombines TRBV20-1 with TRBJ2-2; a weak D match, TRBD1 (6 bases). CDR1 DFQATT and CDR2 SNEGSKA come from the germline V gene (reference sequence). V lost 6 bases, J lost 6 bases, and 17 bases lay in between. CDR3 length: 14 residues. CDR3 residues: CSARTLTGPGELFF. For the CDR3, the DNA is TGCAGTGCCAGGACCCTTACAGGGCCCGGGGAGCTGTTTTTT.

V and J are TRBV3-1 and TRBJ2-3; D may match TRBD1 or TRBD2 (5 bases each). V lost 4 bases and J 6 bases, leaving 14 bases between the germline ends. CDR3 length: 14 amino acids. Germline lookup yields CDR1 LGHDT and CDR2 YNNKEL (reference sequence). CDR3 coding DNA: TGTGCCAGCAGCCCAAGTATGAGGGGTGATACGCAGTATTTT. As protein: CASSPSMRGDTQYF.

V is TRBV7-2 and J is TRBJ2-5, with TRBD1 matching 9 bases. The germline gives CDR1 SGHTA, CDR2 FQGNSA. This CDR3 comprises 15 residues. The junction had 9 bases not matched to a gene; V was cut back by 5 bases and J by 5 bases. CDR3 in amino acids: CASSIWGQGSETQYF. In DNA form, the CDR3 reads TGTGCCAGCAGCATCTGGGGACAGGGTTCGGAGACCCAGTACTTC. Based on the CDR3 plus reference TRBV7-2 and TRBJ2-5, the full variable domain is GAGVSQSPSNKVTEKGKDVELRCDPISGHTALYWYRQSLGQGLEFLIYFQGNSAPDKSGLPSDRFSAERTGGSVSTLTIQRTQQEDSAVYLCASSIWGQGSETQYFGPGTRLLVL.

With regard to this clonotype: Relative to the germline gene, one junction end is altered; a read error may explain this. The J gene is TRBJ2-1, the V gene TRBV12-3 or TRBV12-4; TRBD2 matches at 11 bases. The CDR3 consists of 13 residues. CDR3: CASSLAGGDEQFF. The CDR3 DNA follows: TGTGCCAGCAGCTTAGCGGGGGGGGATGAGCAGTTCTTC.

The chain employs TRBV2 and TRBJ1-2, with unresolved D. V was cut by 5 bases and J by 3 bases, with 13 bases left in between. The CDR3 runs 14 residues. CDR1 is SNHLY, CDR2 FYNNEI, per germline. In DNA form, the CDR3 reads TGTGCCAGCAGTCGCGAGACGGATCACTATGGCTACACCTTC. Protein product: CASSRETDHYGYTF.

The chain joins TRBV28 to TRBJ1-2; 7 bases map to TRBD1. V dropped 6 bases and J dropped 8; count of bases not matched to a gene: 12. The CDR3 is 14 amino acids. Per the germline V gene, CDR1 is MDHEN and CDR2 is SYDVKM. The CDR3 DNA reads TGTGCCAGCAGGGAGACAGGGCTCTCTATGGGCTACACCTTC. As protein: CASRETGLSMGYTF.

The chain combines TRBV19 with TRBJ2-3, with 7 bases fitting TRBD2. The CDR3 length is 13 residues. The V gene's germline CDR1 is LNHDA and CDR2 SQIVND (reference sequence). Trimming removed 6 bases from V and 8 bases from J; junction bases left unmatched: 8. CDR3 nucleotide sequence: TGTGCCAGTAGGAGTCGGGAGCGGGGTACGCAGTATTTT. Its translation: CASRSRERGTQYF.

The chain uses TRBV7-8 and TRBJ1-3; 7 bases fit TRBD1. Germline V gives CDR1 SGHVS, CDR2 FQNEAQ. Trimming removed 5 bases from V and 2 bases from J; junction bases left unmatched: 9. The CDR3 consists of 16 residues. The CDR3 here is CASSPDRARTGNTIYF. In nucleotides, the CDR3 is TGTGCCAGCAGCCCCGACAGGGCTAGGACTGGAAACACCATATATTTT.

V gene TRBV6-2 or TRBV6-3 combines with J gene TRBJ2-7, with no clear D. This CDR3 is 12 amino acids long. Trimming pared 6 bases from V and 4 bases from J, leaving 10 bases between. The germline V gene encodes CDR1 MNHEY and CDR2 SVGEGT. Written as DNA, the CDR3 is TGTGCCAGCAGCCAAGTCAGATACGAGCAGTACTTC. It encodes CASSQVRYEQYF.

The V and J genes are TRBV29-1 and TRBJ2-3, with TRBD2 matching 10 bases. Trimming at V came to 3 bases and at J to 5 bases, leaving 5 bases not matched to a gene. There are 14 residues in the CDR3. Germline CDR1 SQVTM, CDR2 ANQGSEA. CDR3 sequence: CSVEAVAGGDTQYF. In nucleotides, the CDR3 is TGCAGCGTTGAGGCGGTAGCGGGGGGAGATACGCAGTATTTT.

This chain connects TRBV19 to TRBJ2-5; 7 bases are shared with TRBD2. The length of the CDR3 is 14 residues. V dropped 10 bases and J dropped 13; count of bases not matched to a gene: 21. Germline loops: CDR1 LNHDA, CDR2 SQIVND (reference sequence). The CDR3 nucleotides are TGTGCCACTACGGCCCTCCCAGGCTTCTCGGGGGGGTACTTC. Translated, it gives CATTALPGFSGGYF.

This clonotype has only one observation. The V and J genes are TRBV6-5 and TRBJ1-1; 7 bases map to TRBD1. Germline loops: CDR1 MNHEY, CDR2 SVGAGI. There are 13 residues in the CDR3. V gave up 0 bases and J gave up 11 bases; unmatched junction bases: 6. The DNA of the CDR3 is TGTGCCAGCAGTTACTCTCCTGACAGGGTTGCTTTCTTT. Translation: CASSYSPDRVAFF.

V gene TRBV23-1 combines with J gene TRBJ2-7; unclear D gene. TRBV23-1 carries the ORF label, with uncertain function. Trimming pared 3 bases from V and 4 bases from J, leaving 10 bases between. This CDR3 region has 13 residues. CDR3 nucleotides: TGCGCCAGCAGTCATCCTAAAGTATACGAGCAGTACTTC. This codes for CASSHPKVYEQYF.

Written as DNA, the CDR3 is TGTGCCACGAAAAGCGGGGGAGTTAGCACAGATACGCAGTATTTT. Amino acid sequence: CATKSGGVSTDTQYF. This chain links TRBV15 with TRBJ2-3; TRBD2 agrees at 8 bases. CDR1 LNHNV and CDR2 YYDKDF come from the germline V gene (reference sequence). V shed 9 bases and J 0 bases; nucleotides not matched to a gene: 8. This CDR3 comprises 15 residues.

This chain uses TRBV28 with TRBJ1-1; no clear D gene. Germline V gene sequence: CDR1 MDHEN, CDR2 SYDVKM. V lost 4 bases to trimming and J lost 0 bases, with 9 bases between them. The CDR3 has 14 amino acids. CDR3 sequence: CASSSDTVNTEAFF. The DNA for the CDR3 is TGTGCCAGCAGTTCCGACACGGTGAACACTGAAGCTTTCTTT.

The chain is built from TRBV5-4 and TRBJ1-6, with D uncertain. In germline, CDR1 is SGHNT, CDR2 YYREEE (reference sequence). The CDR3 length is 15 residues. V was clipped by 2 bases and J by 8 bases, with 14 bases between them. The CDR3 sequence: CASSFGAQSYSPLHF. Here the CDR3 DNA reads TGTGCCAGCAGCTTTGGTGCCCAGTCTTATTCACCCCTCCACTTT.

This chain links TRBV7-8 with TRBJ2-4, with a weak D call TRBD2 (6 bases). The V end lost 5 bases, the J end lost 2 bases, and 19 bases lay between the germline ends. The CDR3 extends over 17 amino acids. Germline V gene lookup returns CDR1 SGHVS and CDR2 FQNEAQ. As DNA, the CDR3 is TGTGCCAGCAGCGGAGGGCGAGCGGGCCTTTCCAAAAACATTCAGTACTTC. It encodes CASSGGRAGLSKNIQYF.

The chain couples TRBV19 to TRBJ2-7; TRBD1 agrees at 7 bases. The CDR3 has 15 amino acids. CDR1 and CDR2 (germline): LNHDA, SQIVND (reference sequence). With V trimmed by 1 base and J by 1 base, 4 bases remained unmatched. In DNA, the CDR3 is TGTGCCAGTAGTATAGTGAAACAGGGGTCCTACGAGCAGTACTTC. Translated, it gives CASSIVKQGSYEQYF.

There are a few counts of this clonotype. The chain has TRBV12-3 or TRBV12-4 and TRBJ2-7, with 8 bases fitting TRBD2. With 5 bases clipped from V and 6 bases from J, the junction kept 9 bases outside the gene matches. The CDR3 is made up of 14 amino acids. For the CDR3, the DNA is TGTGCCAGCAGTCGGAGCGGGAGAGGAGGCGAGCAGTACTTC. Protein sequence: CASSRSGRGGEQYF.

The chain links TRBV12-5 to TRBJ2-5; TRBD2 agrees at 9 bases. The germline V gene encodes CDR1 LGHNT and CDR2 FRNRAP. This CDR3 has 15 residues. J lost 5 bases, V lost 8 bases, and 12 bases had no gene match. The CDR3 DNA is TGTGCTAGTAACCAAGCGGGAGGATCGAGGGAGACCCAGTACTTC. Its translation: CASNQAGGSRETQYF.

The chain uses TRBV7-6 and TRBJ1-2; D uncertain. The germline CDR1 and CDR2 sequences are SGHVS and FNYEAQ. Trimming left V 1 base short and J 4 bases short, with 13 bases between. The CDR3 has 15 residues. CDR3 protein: CASSLGAGSGYGYTF. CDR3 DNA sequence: TGTGCCAGCAGCTTAGGGGCCGGTTCTGGCTATGGCTACACCTTC.